Below, 21 T cell receptor beta chains from the same sample are listed, as sequenced in a study of cytomegalovirus exposure and HLA in healthy donors. Both 60 Vbeta primers and 13 Jbeta primers went into the PCR. TCRdb's table, derived via immunoSEQ multiplex PCR, lists solely in-frame clones and lacks some. This table holds around 220,000 clones, approximately 68% found once. The sequenced sample was PBMCs. These receptors all come from a woman aged 30 to 39 in good health and CMV-seronegative.

This clone was observed a few times. The sample contains more than one DNA sequence encoding this CDR3. This rearrangement joins TRBV6-1 to TRBJ1-6, with TRBD1 matching over 8 bases. Per germline, CDR1 MNHNS and CDR2 SASEGT. V trimming: 6 bases; J trimming: 8 bases; junction bases outside the gene matches: 3. The CDR3 sequence is 13 residues long. CDR3: CASRDRVDSPLHF. DNA for the CDR3: TGTGCCAGCAGGGACAGGGTTGATTCACCCCTCCACTTT.

Worth noting for this clone: At one of its ends the junction is not consistent with the germline gene, which may arise from a read error. This chain connects TRBV14 to TRBJ1-4; D perhaps matches TRBD1 (5 bases). Germline V gene data show CDR1 as SGHDN and CDR2 as FVKESK. The CDR3 loop spans 10 amino acids. The CDR3 bases are TGTGCCAGCAGCCAGGTTGGGGCAATTTTT. Translating it yields CASSQVGAIF.

CDR3 residues: CASSESTGAINTGELFF. In DNA, the CDR3 is TGTGCCAGCAGTGAGTCGACAGGGGCGATCAACACCGGGGAGCTGTTTTTT. V usage is TRBV6-1 and J usage is TRBJ2-2, with 8 nucleotides matching TRBD1. CDR1 MNHNS and CDR2 SASEGT come from the germline V gene. There are 17 residues in the CDR3. V was clipped by 3 bases and J by 2 bases; unmatched bases: 8.

This clone was recorded a few times. The chain is built from TRBV30 and TRBJ1-1, with D tentatively TRBD1 (5 bases). The germline V gene has CDR1 GTSNPN and CDR2 SVGIG (reference sequence). Trimming shortened V by 5 bases and J by 3 bases, and 13 bases separated the two germline ends. The CDR3 totals 13 residues. The CDR3 reads CAWSHWGDTEAFF. The CDR3 region has the DNA TGTGCCTGGTCACATTGGGGGGACACTGAAGCTTTCTTT. The variable domain in full, completed from reference TRBV30 and TRBJ1-1, reads SQTIHQWPATLVQPVGSPLSLECTVEGTSNPNLYWYRQAAGRGLQLLFYSVGIGQISSEVPQNLSASRPQDRQFILSSKKLLLSDSGFYLCAWSHWGDTEAFFGQGTRLTVV.

V usage is TRBV10-3 and J usage is TRBJ1-4, with a possible D match to TRBD1 (5 bases). Trimming removed 8 bases at V and 5 bases at J, with 12 bases between. The CDR3 covers 13 residues. CDR1 and CDR2 from the germline V gene are ENHRY and SYGVKD. The CDR3 DNA reads TGTGCCATCCAGGGTCACCGAAATGAAAAACTGTTTTTT. Amino acid sequence: CAIQGHRNEKLFF.

V gene TRBV9 combines with J gene TRBJ2-3; the match to TRBD2 covers 10 bases. Trimming at V came to 3 bases and at J to 4 bases, leaving 5 bases not matched to a gene. Germline lookup yields CDR1 SGDLS and CDR2 YYNGEE. The CDR3 length is 15 residues. In DNA form, the CDR3 reads TGTGCCAGCAGCGCGGGACTAGCGAGTGCAGATACGCAGTATTTT. Translated: CASSAGLASADTQYF.

This clone has a single count. The rearrangement links TRBV19 to TRBJ1-2; D is perhaps TRBD1 (6 bases). Trimming shortened V by 4 bases and J by 1 base, and 7 bases separated the two germline ends. Germline V CDR1 and CDR2: LNHDA, SQIVND (reference sequence). The length of the CDR3 is 13 residues. The CDR3 nucleotides read TGTGCCAGTAGTACAGGGGTTAACTATGGCTACACCTTC. Its protein product is CASSTGVNYGYTF.

The chain uses TRBV19 and TRBJ2-1; 8 bases line up with TRBD2. J lost 7 bases, V lost 10 bases, and 12 bases had no gene match. Germline CDR1 reads LNHDA; CDR2 reads SQIVND (reference sequence). The CDR3 loop spans 14 amino acids. The CDR3 protein is CATRGAGAVNEQFF. CDR3 bases: TGTGCCACCAGGGGAGCGGGGGCCGTGAATGAGCAGTTCTTC.

Details on this clone: One end of the junction varies from germline; a read error may be responsible. This chain connects TRBV7-9 to TRBJ2-7; D might be TRBD2 (5 bases). This CDR3 has 12 amino acids. Per germline, CDR1 SEHNR and CDR2 FQNEAQ (reference sequence). This CDR3 reads CSSSSGAYEQYF. For the CDR3, the DNA is TGTTCCAGCAGCTCCGGGGCCTACGAGCAGTACTTC.

This chain connects TRBV21-1 to TRBJ2-7; the table's D call, TRBD2, was not checked against the DNA. TRBV21-1 is tagged as a pseudogene. The CDR3 loop spans 15 amino acids. The CDR3: CASSKEVGDSYEQYF. The DNA of the CDR3 is TGTGCCAGCAGCAAAGAGGTGGGAGACTCCTACGAGCAGTACTTC.

This chain connects TRBV7-3 to TRBJ2-1, with 11 positions matching TRBD2. Trimming removed 4 bases from V and 5 bases from J; junction bases left unmatched: 10. CDR1 SGHTA and CDR2 FQGTGA come from the germline V gene. This CDR3 spans 17 amino acids. For the CDR3, the DNA is TGTGCCAGCAGCTCGAGGGTGACTAGCGGGGTCGACAATGAGCAGTTCTTC. Its translation: CASSSRVTSGVDNEQFF.

The V and J genes are TRBV7-2 and TRBJ1-5, with TRBD1 matching over 7 bases. The CDR3 totals 15 residues. From germline, CDR1 is SGHTA and CDR2 FQGNSA. The J segment lost 2 bases and the V segment lost 5 bases, leaving 6 bases of the junction unmatched. The CDR3 nucleotides read TGTGCCAGCAGCCCAGAGGGGACAGGCAATCAGCCCCAGCATTTT. This sequence encodes CASSPEGTGNQPQHF.

The gene calls are TRBV5-1 and TRBJ1-3, with TRBD1 identical over 7 bases. J lost 4 bases, V lost 3 bases, and 7 bases had no gene match. CDR1 SGHRS and CDR2 YFSETQ come from the germline V gene. This CDR3 has 15 residues. CDR3 loop: CASSSQGGSGNTIYF. The CDR3 DNA reads as TGCGCCAGCAGCTCCCAGGGGGGAAGCGGAAACACCATATATTTT.

V usage is TRBV5-4 and J usage is TRBJ1-2; 7 bases are a match to TRBD1. The CDR3 is 14 amino acids. Per the germline V gene, CDR1 is SGHNT and CDR2 is YYREEE (reference sequence). V shed 0 bases, J shed 5 bases, and the junction held 4 bases outside the gene matches. The DNA of the CDR3 is TGTGCCAGCAGCTTGGGGGACAGACGGTATGGCTACACCTTC. Protein sequence: CASSLGDRRYGYTF.

This clone appeared a single time. The chain has TRBV7-9 and TRBJ2-1; 8 positions agree with TRBD1. CDR3 length: 16 amino acids. Trimming at V came to 5 bases and at J to 7 bases, leaving 13 bases not matched to a gene. From germline, CDR1 is SEHNR and CDR2 FQNEAQ (reference sequence). The CDR3 loop reads CASSDSGTGLRNEQFF. CDR3 DNA sequence: TGTGCCAGCAGCGACTCCGGGACAGGTCTTCGGAATGAGCAGTTCTTC.

The rearrangement joins TRBV2 to TRBJ1-1, with D unresolved. This CDR3 comprises 13 residues. Germline CDR1 and CDR2: SNHLY and FYNNEI. The CDR3 DNA follows: TGTTCGAAGGCGAGGGAGCGGAACACTGAAGCTTTCTTT. Amino acids: CSKARERNTEAFF.

V usage is TRBV7-3 and J usage is TRBJ2-2; D call uncertain. The V end was cut by 3 bases, the J end by 6 bases, with 14 bases between. CDR1 is SGHTA, CDR2 FQGTGA, per germline. The CDR3 is 15 residues long. CDR3 sequence (DNA): TGTGCCAGCAGCTTTCAACCATTAGTAGCCGGGGAGCTGTTTTTT. Translating gives CASSFQPLVAGELFF.

V and J are TRBV11-2 and TRBJ2-1; D ambiguous. In germline, CDR1 is SGHAT, CDR2 FQNNGV. The germline V and J ends were trimmed by 6 bases and 1 base, with 7 bases remaining between them. The CDR3 totals 13 residues. CDR3 residues: CASRQASYNEQFF. CDR3 nucleotides: TGTGCCAGCAGGCAGGCATCCTACAATGAGCAGTTCTTC.

The chain combines TRBV6-5 with TRBJ2-7; possibly TRBD1 for D (5 bases). V lost 5 bases to trimming and J lost 6 bases, with 14 bases between them. Germline CDR1 and CDR2: MNHEY and SVGAGI. The CDR3 totals 13 residues. The CDR3 DNA reads as TGTGCCAGCAGTCCAGGGTTGTACGGCGAGCAGTACTTC. This gives the protein CASSPGLYGEQYF.

A single count supports this clone. V is TRBV11-2 and J is TRBJ2-7; the D is unclear. CDR1 is SGHAT, CDR2 FQNNGV, per germline. The CDR3 has 14 amino acids. V shed 2 bases and J shed 1 base, with 9 bases lying between them. The CDR3 loop is CASSLFTVSYEQYF. The CDR3 region has the DNA TGTGCCAGCAGCTTATTTACGGTTTCCTACGAGCAGTACTTC.

This chain connects TRBV21-1 to TRBJ2-2; no check of the table's D call, TRBD2, against the DNA was made. TRBV21-1 is termed a pseudogene. The CDR3 runs to 18 residues. The CDR3 DNA reads TGTGCCAGCAGCAAAGAAGACCTCCGGGGGACCTACACCGGGGAGCTGTTTTTT. Translating it yields CASSKEDLRGTYTGELFF.